These T cell receptor beta chains were read from a single sample in a study of identifying expanded T cells in peripheral blood. Libraries were prepared by immunoSEQ multiplex PCR; TCRdb keeps only in-frame clonotypes and omits some of them. In the table there are 95,000 to 100,000 clones, around nine tenths of which are singletons. Specimen: blood. The receptor source for this set is a person aged 18 to 69 in good health. Both conserved end residues are part of each CDR3. D genes are given only for firm matches. Clone size appears in some rows only: once, few, many, or a class for an expanded clone.

D gene: -
clone size: -
J gene: TRBJ1-3
V gene: TRBV2
CDR3 DNA: TGTGCCAGCAGGCAGGGCTCTGGAAACACCATATATTTT
CDR3 protein: CASRQGSGNTIYF

D gene: TRBD1
clone size: -
J gene: TRBJ1-5
V gene: TRBV6-5
CDR3 DNA: TGTGCCAGCAGCTCAGGGGGGTTCGGTCAGCCCCAGCATTTT
CDR3 protein: CASSSGGFGQPQHF

D gene: -
clone size: few
J gene: TRBJ1-1
V gene: TRBV15
CDR3 DNA: TGTGCCACCAGCAGAGACCGGGGGCTGAACACTGAAGCTTTCTTT
CDR3 protein: CATSRDRGLNTEAFF

D gene: TRBD2
clone size: once
J gene: TRBJ2-3
V gene: TRBV18
CDR3 DNA: TGTGCCAGCTCACTACGACTAGCGGGGGTTAGCACAGATACGCAGTATTTT
CDR3 protein: CASSLRLAGVSTDTQYF

D gene: -
clone size: -
J gene: TRBJ2-2
V gene: TRBV7-9
CDR3 DNA: TGTGCCAGCAGCTTTAGTCTTCGGAGCACCGGGGAGCTGTTTTTT
CDR3 protein: CASSFSLRSTGELFF

D gene: TRBD1
clone size: few
J gene: TRBJ2-7
V gene: TRBV5-4
CDR3 DNA: TGTGCCAGCAGCTGGGACAGAGCCTACGAGCAGTACTTC
CDR3 protein: CASSWDRAYEQYF

D gene: -
clone size: once
J gene: TRBJ2-3
V gene: TRBV5-4
CDR3 DNA: TGTGCCAGCAGCCCCGGGCCTCCGGGCACAGATACGCAGTATTTT
CDR3 protein: CASSPGPPGTDTQYF

D gene: -
clone size: few
J gene: TRBJ1-1
V gene: TRBV21-1
CDR3 DNA: TGTGCCAGCAAGGGGGAACAGGGGGCGAGGGTGAACACTGAAGCTTTCTTT
CDR3 protein: CASKGEQGARVNTEAFF

D gene: -
clone size: -
J gene: TRBJ1-5
V gene: TRBV7-2
CDR3 DNA: TGTGCCAGCAGCTTAGGCAGTCCGAGCAATCAGCCCCAGCATTTT
CDR3 protein: CASSLGSPSNQPQHF

D gene: TRBD2
clone size: -
J gene: TRBJ2-1
V gene: TRBV25-1
CDR3 DNA: TGTGCCAGCAGTAAACCGGGACTAGCCAACAATGAGCAGTTCTTC
CDR3 protein: CASSKPGLANNEQFF

D gene: TRBD1
clone size: -
J gene: TRBJ1-3
V gene: TRBV2
CDR3 DNA: TGTGCCAGCAGGGAAACAGGGGGATCTGGAAACACCATATATTTT
CDR3 protein: CASRETGGSGNTIYF

D gene: -
clone size: -
J gene: TRBJ1-1
V gene: TRBV7-2
CDR3 DNA: TGTGCCAGCAGCTTAGATTTAGGAACGCGGTTCTTT
CDR3 protein: CASSLDLGTRFF

D gene: TRBD1
clone size: -
J gene: TRBJ1-5
V gene: TRBV6-1
CDR3 DNA: TGTGCCAGCAGTGGGGCCAGGGGGCGTTTCGGAAGCAATCAGCCCCAGCATTTT
CDR3 protein: CASSGARGRFGSNQPQHF

D gene: -
clone size: -
J gene: TRBJ2-3
V gene: TRBV7-2
CDR3 DNA: TGTGCCAGCAGCCAAAACTCCGGGGATACGCAGTATTTT
CDR3 protein: CASSQNSGDTQYF

D gene: -
clone size: -
J gene: TRBJ1-1
V gene: TRBV7-9
CDR3 DNA: TGTGCCAGCAGGGATAGGAAGGGGGGCACTGAAGCTTTCTTT
CDR3 protein: CASRDRKGGTEAFF

D gene: -
clone size: -
J gene: TRBJ1-3
V gene: TRBV13
CDR3 DNA: TGTGCCAGCAGCTTAGTCTGGGATTCTGGAAACACCATATATTTT
CDR3 protein: CASSLVWDSGNTIYF

D gene: TRBD2
clone size: -
J gene: TRBJ2-2
V gene: TRBV2
CDR3 DNA: TGTGCCAGCGGGAGGGAACGGGGCACCGGGGAGCTGTTTTTT
CDR3 protein: CASGRERGTGELFF

D gene: -
clone size: -
J gene: TRBJ2-2
V gene: TRBV2
CDR3 DNA: TGTGCCAGCAGTGGATCGGGGGATGCCGGGGAGCTGTTTTTT
CDR3 protein: CASSGSGDAGELFF

D gene: -
clone size: -
J gene: TRBJ1-1
V gene: TRBV19
CDR3 DNA: TGTGCCACCAGTCGGGCAGGGTCCTTTGAAGCTTTCTTT
CDR3 protein: CATSRAGSFEAFF

D gene: -
clone size: -
J gene: TRBJ1-2
V gene: TRBV27
CDR3 DNA: TGTGCCAGCAGGACCGGGAGGAATGGCTACACCTTC
CDR3 protein: CASRTGRNGYTF

D gene: -
clone size: once
J gene: TRBJ2-3
V gene: TRBV28
CDR3 DNA: TGTGCCAGCAGTCTATCCACAGATACGCAGTATTTT
CDR3 protein: CASSLSTDTQYF

D gene: -
clone size: -
J gene: TRBJ2-1
V gene: TRBV27
CDR3 DNA: TGTGCCAGCAGTTTAAGTGTCCGCAATGAGCAGTTCTTC
CDR3 protein: CASSLSVRNEQFF

D gene: -
clone size: -
J gene: TRBJ2-1
V gene: TRBV5-5
CDR3 DNA: TGTGCCAGCAGCCTTACCCGTGGCGCGGACCAGCAGTTCTTC
CDR3 protein: CASSLTRGADQQFF

D gene: TRBD1
clone size: -
J gene: TRBJ1-1
V gene: TRBV4-3
CDR3 DNA: TGCGCCAGCAGCCAAGAGGACAGGGTCTCTGAAGCTTTCTTT
CDR3 protein: CASSQEDRVSEAFF

D gene: -
clone size: few
J gene: TRBJ1-2
V gene: TRBV2
CDR3 DNA: TGTGCCAGCAGTTGGACTTCTGGGGGCTACACCTTC
CDR3 protein: CASSWTSGGYTF

D gene: -
clone size: -
J gene: TRBJ1-1
V gene: TRBV18
CDR3 DNA: TGTGCCAGCGCGCAGGGCGGCACTGAAGCTTTCTTT
CDR3 protein: CASAQGGTEAFF

D gene: -
clone size: -
J gene: TRBJ2-3
V gene: TRBV9
CDR3 DNA: TGTGCCAGCAGCGTAGGGGGTATGTCCACGGATACGCAGTATTTT
CDR3 protein: CASSVGGMSTDTQYF

D gene: -
clone size: -
J gene: TRBJ2-5
V gene: TRBV18
CDR3 DNA: TGTGCCAGCTCACCCGGCGCTCCGGGACAAGAGACCCAGTACTTC
CDR3 protein: CASSPGAPGQETQYF

D gene: TRBD1
clone size: -
J gene: TRBJ2-3
V gene: TRBV2
CDR3 DNA: TGTGCCAGCAGTGAATGGGGACAGGGGGGAGATACGCAGTATTTT
CDR3 protein: CASSEWGQGGDTQYF

D gene: -
clone size: -
J gene: TRBJ1-3
V gene: TRBV2
CDR3 DNA: TGTGCCAGCAGTGGAACGACAGGTCCGAGCTCTGGAAACACCATATATTTT
CDR3 protein: CASSGTTGPSSGNTIYF

D gene: -
clone size: -
J gene: TRBJ2-7
V gene: TRBV29-1
CDR3 DNA: TGCAGCGTTGCGGGTCTCGGACGATCAAGCGCCACCTACGAGCAGTACTTC
CDR3 protein: CSVAGLGRSSATYEQYF

D gene: -
clone size: -
J gene: TRBJ1-2
V gene: TRBV10-3
CDR3 DNA: TGTGCCATCAGTGAATCCGGCCCTATCAATGGCTACACCTTC
CDR3 protein: CAISESGPINGYTF

D gene: -
clone size: once
J gene: TRBJ2-3
V gene: TRBV27
CDR3 DNA: TGTGCCAGCAGTTCTCCTTGGCAGGGAACAGATACGCAGTATTTT
CDR3 protein: CASSSPWQGTDTQYF

D gene: -
clone size: -
J gene: TRBJ1-5
V gene: TRBV19
CDR3 DNA: TGTGCCAGCAAGAGTTTGGGGGCACGACAGCCCCAGCATTTT
CDR3 protein: CASKSLGARQPQHF

D gene: -
clone size: -
J gene: TRBJ1-5
V gene: TRBV7-2
CDR3 DNA: TGTGCCAGCAGCTTTCAGGGTTATAGCAATCAGCCCCAGCATTTT
CDR3 protein: CASSFQGYSNQPQHF

D gene: -
clone size: -
J gene: TRBJ2-1
V gene: TRBV5-4
CDR3 DNA: TGTGCCAGCAGCTTGGGGAGACCGCAAAACTACAATGAGCAGTTCTTC
CDR3 protein: CASSLGRPQNYNEQFF

D gene: -
clone size: -
J gene: TRBJ1-2
V gene: TRBV4-1
CDR3 DNA: TGCGCCAGCAGCCATCCCGTCCGTGGGACTAACTATGGCTACACCTTC
CDR3 protein: CASSHPVRGTNYGYTF

D gene: -
clone size: few
J gene: TRBJ1-1
V gene: TRBV30
CDR3 DNA: TGTGGCGTCGACAGTCGGACTGAAGCTTTCTTT
CDR3 protein: CGVDSRTEAFF

D gene: -
clone size: -
J gene: TRBJ1-1
V gene: TRBV4-1
CDR3 DNA: TGCGCCAGCAGCCAAGGGACCGATCTGAACACTGAAGCTTTCTTT
CDR3 protein: CASSQGTDLNTEAFF

D gene: TRBD2
clone size: -
J gene: TRBJ2-7
V gene: TRBV11-2
CDR3 DNA: TGTGCCAGCAGCGAAGTGGGTGGCCTAGCGGGGGGTTACGAGCAGTACTTC
CDR3 protein: CASSEVGGLAGGYEQYF

D gene: -
clone size: -
J gene: TRBJ1-1
V gene: TRBV7-8
CDR3 DNA: TGTGCCAGCAGCCCCCTGTCCCCGAAAGCTTTCTTT
CDR3 protein: CASSPLSPKAFF

D gene: -
clone size: -
J gene: TRBJ2-7
V gene: TRBV2
CDR3 DNA: TGTGCCAGCAGTGAGATTAGCGGAACGGGGTACTTC
CDR3 protein: CASSEISGTGYF

D gene: -
clone size: -
J gene: TRBJ2-5
V gene: TRBV9
CDR3 DNA: TGTGCCAGCAGCGTAGCACCCAACGAAGCATCAGAGACCCAGTACTTC
CDR3 protein: CASSVAPNEASETQYF

D gene: -
clone size: -
J gene: TRBJ2-2
V gene: TRBV6-5
CDR3 DNA: TGTGCCAGCAGTTACCAACGGGGCGTCGGGGAGCTGTTTTTT
CDR3 protein: CASSYQRGVGELFF

D gene: -
clone size: -
J gene: TRBJ2-3
V gene: TRBV14
CDR3 DNA: TGTGCCAGCAGCGTCTGGACGGGGAGTACGCAGTATTTT
CDR3 protein: CASSVWTGSTQYF